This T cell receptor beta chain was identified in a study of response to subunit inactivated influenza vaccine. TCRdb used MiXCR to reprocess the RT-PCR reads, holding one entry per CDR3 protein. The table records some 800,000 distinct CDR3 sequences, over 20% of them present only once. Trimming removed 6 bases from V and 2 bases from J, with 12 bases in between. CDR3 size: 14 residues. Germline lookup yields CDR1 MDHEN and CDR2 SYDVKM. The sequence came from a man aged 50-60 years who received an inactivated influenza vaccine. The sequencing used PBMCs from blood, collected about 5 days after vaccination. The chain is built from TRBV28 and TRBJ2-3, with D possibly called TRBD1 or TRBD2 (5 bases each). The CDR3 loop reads CASSRDQDTDTQYF. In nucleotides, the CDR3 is TGTGCCAGCAGCAGGGACCAAGACACAGATACGCAGTATTTT.